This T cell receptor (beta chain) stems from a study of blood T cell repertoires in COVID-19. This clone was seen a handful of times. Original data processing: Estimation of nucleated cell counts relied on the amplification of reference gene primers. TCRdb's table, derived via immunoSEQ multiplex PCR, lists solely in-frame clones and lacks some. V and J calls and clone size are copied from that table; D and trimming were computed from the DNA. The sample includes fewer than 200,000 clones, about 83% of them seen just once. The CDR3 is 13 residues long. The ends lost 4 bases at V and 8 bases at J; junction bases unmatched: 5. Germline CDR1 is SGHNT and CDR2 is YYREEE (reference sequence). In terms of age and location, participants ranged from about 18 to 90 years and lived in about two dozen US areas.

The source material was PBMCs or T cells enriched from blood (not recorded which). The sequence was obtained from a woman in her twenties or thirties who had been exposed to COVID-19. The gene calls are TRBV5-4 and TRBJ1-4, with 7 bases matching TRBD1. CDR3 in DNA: TGTGCCAGCAGCGACAGGGTATCGGAAAAACTGTTTTTT. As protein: CASSDRVSEKLFF. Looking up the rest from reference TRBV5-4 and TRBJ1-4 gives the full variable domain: ETGVTQSPTHLIKTRGQQVTLRCSSQSGHNTVSWYQQALGQGPQFIFQYYREEENGRGNFPPRFSGLQFPNYSSELNVNALELDDSALYLCASSDRVSEKLFFGSGTQLSVL.